This T cell receptor beta chain was profiled in a study of persistence of HIV-infected CD4 T cells. Comment on this clone: Its matching antigen is unknown.

The study's findings and limits: Within sorted populations, more oligoclonal TCRs accompanied more oligoclonal proviruses. TCR analyses could not target the rare provirus-carrying CMV-responding cells.

Sequencing used immunoSEQ version 4 in survey mode. Template was genomic DNA at around 9.7 ng/uL, with up to 1 ug used per sample. Here immunoSEQ multiplex PCR was the method, and the copy in TCRdb shows in-frame clones only, minus some. The sample contains 30,000 to 35,000 clones, 80% to 90% of which appear only once. Cells were stimulated with overlapping HIV-1 Gag 15-mer peptides. Memory cells lacking CD40L and CD69 with high CD45RO were sorted. The CDR3 totals 17 residues. Unmatched junction bases numbered 10, after V lost 1 base and J lost 6 bases. CDR1 is SGHVS and CDR2 is FQNEAQ in the germline V gene.

Here the sequenced sample was CD4+ T cells sorted from PBMCs after approximately 20-hour stimulation, taken from a patient who received antiretroviral therapy. The TCR originated in an adult woman with HIV who was CMV-seropositive. The gene calls are TRBV7-8 and TRBJ2-1; 9 bases are a match to TRBD2. CDR3 DNA sequence: TGTGCCAGCAGCTTAGTTGTCGGTGCGGGAGGGAGCAATGAGCAGTTCTTC. Translated: CASSLVVGAGGSNEQFF.